One sample yielded the 8 T cell receptor beta chains listed below, sequenced in a study of cytomegalovirus exposure and HLA in healthy donors (dated by TCRdb to 2016 to 2017). The library was obtained by the immunoSEQ multiplex PCR assay. This is the immuneACCESS table as TCRdb keeps it, with only in-frame sequences that have V and J called. A part of the clones is gone; compared with another copy, unresolved V genes explain less than half, and the rest is unexplained. The sample table holds around 140,000 clones, of which approximately 94% were seen once. The ten largest clones represent 1.8% of the sample. The sample comprised PBMCs. These receptors all stem from a man aged 18-30 years in good health and CMV-seropositive.

V is TRBV5-1 and J is TRBJ1-1; 7 bases agree with TRBD1. Germline assignment: CDR1 SGHRS and CDR2 YFSETQ. The V segment lost 5 bases and the J segment 1 base; nucleotides outside the gene matches: 5. This CDR3 region has 14 residues. As DNA, the CDR3 is TGCGCCAGCAGGATGGGGACAGCGAACACTGAAGCTTTCTTT. It is translated as CASRMGTANTEAFF.

Only a few counts were recorded for this clone. The chain links TRBV18 to TRBJ1-5; D not certain. Trimming removed 2 bases from V and 4 bases from J, with 15 bases in between. Germline lookup yields CDR1 KGHSH and CDR2 LQKENI. The CDR3 consists of 16 residues. For the CDR3, the DNA is TGTGCCAGCTCACCAACTAGTGGTGTAGGGAATCAGCCCCAGCATTTT. Translating it yields CASSPTSGVGNQPQHF.

DNA of the CDR3: TGTGCCAGCAGCCCAGGGGCCGAAAAACTGTTTTTT. It specifies CASSPGAEKLFF. V gene TRBV9 combines with J gene TRBJ1-4, with D possibly TRBD1 on 6 matching bases. The CDR3 has 12 residues. CDR1 is SGDLS, CDR2 YYNGEE, per germline. V lost 4 bases and J lost 8, with 9 bases in between.

This sequence joins TRBV15 and TRBJ2-7; 7 nucleotides line up with TRBD2. The V gene end was trimmed by 4 bases and the J gene end by 5 bases; junction bases not matched to a gene: 8. The CDR3 covers 14 residues. Germline CDR1 and CDR2: LNHNV and YYDKDF (reference sequence). The CDR3 coding sequence is TGTGCCACCAGCATTGGAGGGAGCGGGGACGAGCAGTACTTC. Translation: CATSIGGSGDEQYF. Full variable domain (remainder filled in from reference TRBV15 and TRBJ2-7): DAMVIQNPRYQVTQFGKPVTLSCSQTLNHNVMYWYQQKSSQAPKLLFHYYDKDFNNEADTPDNFQSRRPNTSFCFLDIRSPGLGDTAMYLCATSIGGSGDEQYFGPGTRLTVT.

The chain links TRBV28 to TRBJ2-3, with no clear D. There are 14 residues in the CDR3. Germline V lookup: CDR1 MDHEN, CDR2 SYDVKM. Trimming cost V 3 bases and J 1 base, with 8 bases left between them. CDR3 in DNA: TGTGCCAGCAGTTTTCTATCGGGCACAGATACGCAGTATTTT. This sequence encodes CASSFLSGTDTQYF.

V is TRBV5-6 and J is TRBJ2-7; a possible D gene is TRBD2 (5 bases). V was shortened by 0 bases and J by 4 bases, with 11 bases between the two germline ends. Germline-derived CDR1 and CDR2 are SGHDT and YYEEEE. The CDR3 has 14 amino acids. For the CDR3, the DNA is TGTGCCAGCAGCTTGGGTCCGGGGTATTACGAGCAGTACTTC. Translation: CASSLGPGYYEQYF.

J is TRBJ2-3 and V is TRBV5-1, with D uncertain. This CDR3 spans 14 amino acids. Germline CDR1 and CDR2: SGHRS and YFSETQ. The V end lost 0 bases, the J end lost 2 bases, and 7 bases lay between the germline ends. Here the CDR3 reads CASSLGQFTDTQYF. The CDR3 DNA is TGCGCCAGCAGCTTGGGGCAGTTCACAGATACGCAGTATTTT.

The V call is TRBV6-6, the J call TRBJ2-1; TRBD1 matches at 9 bases. This CDR3 has 14 amino acids. With 4 bases clipped from V and 6 bases from J, the junction kept 4 bases outside the gene matches. From germline, CDR1 is MNHNY and CDR2 SVGAGI (reference sequence). The chain's CDR3 is CASSFPGQGNEQFF. CDR3 in DNA: TGTGCCAGCAGTTTTCCGGGACAGGGCAATGAGCAGTTCTTC.